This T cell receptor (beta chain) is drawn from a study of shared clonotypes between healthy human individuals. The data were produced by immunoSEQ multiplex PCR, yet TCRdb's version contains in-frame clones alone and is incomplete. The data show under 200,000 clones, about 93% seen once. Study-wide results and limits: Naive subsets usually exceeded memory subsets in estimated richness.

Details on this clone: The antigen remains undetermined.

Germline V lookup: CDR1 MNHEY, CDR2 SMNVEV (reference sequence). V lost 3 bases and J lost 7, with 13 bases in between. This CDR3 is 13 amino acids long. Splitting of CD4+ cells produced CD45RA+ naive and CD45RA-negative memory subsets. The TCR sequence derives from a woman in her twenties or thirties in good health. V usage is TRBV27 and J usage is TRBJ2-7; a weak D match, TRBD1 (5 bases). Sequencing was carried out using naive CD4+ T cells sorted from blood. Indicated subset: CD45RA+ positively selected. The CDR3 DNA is TGTGCCAGCAGTTTTTGGGGCCCTCGAGAGCAGTACTTC. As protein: CASSFWGPREQYF.